This T cell receptor beta chain was recovered during a study of shared clonotypes between healthy human individuals. Clones were sequenced by immunoSEQ multiplex PCR, and TCRdb holds only the in-frame ones, with some missing. Of some 500,000 clones listed, approximately 95% are singletons. This CDR3 region has 15 residues. The germline CDR1 and CDR2 sequences are SGHAT and FQDESV (reference sequence). The ends lost 4 bases at V and 4 bases at J; junction bases unmatched: 9. This TCR came from a woman in her twenties or thirties in good health. Specimen: naive CD4+ T cells sorted from blood. Subset: CD45RA+ positively selected. The V gene is TRBV11-1, the J gene TRBJ1-1; 7 positions agree with TRBD1. Here the CDR3 DNA reads TGTGCCAGCAGCTGGCCGGGGACAGCCTTCACTGAAGCTTTCTTT. Translation gives CASSWPGTAFTEAFF.